The clone carrying this T cell receptor (beta chain) came up once. This sample is part of a study of OX40 agonist ivuxolimab in advanced cancers. The table came from immunoSEQ multiplex PCR; TCRdb's copy has only in-frame clones and leaves some out. The profile shows under 65,000 clones, about 80% of them singletons. This specimen was CD4+ or CD8+ T cells sorted from blood, taken in a trial of the OX40 agonist ivuxolimab. This clonotype originated in an adult with an advanced solid tumor such as melanoma, head and neck, liver or kidney cancer.

The CDR3 loop reads CASSQEPGRETQYF. CDR3 in DNA: TGCGCCAGCAGCCAAGAACCAGGGCGGGAGACCCAGTACTTC. The chain recombines TRBV5-1 with TRBJ2-5; TRBD1 is a possible D gene (5 bases). This CDR3 is built from 14 residues. Trimming took off 4 bases at V and 5 bases at J, with 15 bases between the two ends. The germline gives CDR1 SGHRS, CDR2 YFSETQ.